This TCR beta chain is from a study of post-analysis software for immune sequencing data. Background on the study: Relapsing-remitting, secondary progressive and progressive-relapsing forms of multiple sclerosis all featured among disease courses.

This clonotype came up a few times. Its cognate antigen is unknown. Unique-molecular-identifier-tagged TCR beta cDNA libraries were used. TCRdb re-derived calls from the PCR reads in MiXCR, one entry per CDR3 protein. The table lists about 150,000 distinct CDR3 sequences, approximately 28% of them singletons. Study findings and constraints: Comparison with controls showed significantly lower normalized Chao1 diversity in multiple sclerosis patients. Batch-matched samples strongly co-clustered by F measure.

The sequencing input was blood. This sequence originates from a girl aged 10-17 years with multiple sclerosis.

The CDR3 nucleotides are TGTGCCAGCAGCCAAGATCAGAGGTCGACGCAGTATTTT. Amino acid sequence: CASSQDQRSTQYF. This chain uses TRBV3-1 with TRBJ2-3; D not resolved. V was trimmed by 0 bases and J by 9 bases, leaving 10 bases between them. Germline V gene lookup returns CDR1 LGHDT and CDR2 YNNKEL (reference sequence). The length of the CDR3 is 13 residues.